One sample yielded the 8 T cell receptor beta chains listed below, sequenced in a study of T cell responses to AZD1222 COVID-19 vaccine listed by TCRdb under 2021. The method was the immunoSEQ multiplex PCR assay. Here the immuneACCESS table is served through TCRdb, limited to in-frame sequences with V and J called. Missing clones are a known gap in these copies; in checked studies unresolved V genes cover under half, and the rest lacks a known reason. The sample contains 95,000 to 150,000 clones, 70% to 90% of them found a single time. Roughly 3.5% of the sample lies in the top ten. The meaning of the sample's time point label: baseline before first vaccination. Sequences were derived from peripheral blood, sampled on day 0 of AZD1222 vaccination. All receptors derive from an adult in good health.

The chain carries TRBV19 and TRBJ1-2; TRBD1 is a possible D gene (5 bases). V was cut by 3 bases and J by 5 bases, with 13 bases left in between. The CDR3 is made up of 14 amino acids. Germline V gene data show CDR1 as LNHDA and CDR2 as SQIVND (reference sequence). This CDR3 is CASSIRGRNYGYTF. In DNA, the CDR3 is TGTGCCAGTAGTATCCGGGGGAGGAATTATGGCTACACCTTC.

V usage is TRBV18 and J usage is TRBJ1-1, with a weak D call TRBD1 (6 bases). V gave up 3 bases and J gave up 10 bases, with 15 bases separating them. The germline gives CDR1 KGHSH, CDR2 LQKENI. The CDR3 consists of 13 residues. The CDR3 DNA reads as TGTGCCAGCTCACCCGAGGACAGATCGGGAGCTTTCTTT. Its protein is CASSPEDRSGAFF.

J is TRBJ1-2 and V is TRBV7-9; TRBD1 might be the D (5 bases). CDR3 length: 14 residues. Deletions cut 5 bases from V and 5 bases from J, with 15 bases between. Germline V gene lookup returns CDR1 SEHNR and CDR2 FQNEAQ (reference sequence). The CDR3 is CASSPNQGLYGYTF. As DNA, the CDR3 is TGTGCCAGCAGCCCAAACCAGGGCCTTTATGGCTACACCTTC.

The CDR3 coding sequence is TGCAGCGTTGATCAGCGGGGGGGAAGCAATGAGCAGTTCTTC. This gives the protein CSVDQRGGSNEQFF. The gene calls are TRBV29-1 and TRBJ2-1; 10 bases line up with TRBD2. The V segment lost 3 bases and the J segment 6 bases; nucleotides outside the gene matches: 5. The germline V gene has CDR1 SQVTM and CDR2 ANQGSEA. CDR3 length: 14 amino acids.

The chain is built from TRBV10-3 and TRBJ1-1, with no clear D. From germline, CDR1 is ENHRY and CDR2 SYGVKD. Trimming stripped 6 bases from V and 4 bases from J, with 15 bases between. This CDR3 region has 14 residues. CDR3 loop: CAISPPGEGTEAFF. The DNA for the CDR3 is TGTGCCATCAGCCCCCCCGGGGAGGGCACTGAAGCTTTCTTT.

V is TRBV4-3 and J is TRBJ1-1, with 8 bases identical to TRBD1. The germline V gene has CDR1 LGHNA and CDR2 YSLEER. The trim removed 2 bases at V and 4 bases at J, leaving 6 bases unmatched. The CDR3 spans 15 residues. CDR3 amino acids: CASSQIGQGGTEAFF. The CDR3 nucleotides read TGCGCCAGCAGCCAAATAGGACAGGGTGGCACTGAAGCTTTCTTT.

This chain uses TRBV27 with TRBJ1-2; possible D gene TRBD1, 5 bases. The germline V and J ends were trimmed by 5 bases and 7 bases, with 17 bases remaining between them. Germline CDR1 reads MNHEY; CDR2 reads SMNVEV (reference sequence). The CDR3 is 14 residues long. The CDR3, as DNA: TGTGCCAGCAGTCCCTCGACAGCCCCAAGTGGCTACACCTTC. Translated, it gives CASSPSTAPSGYTF.

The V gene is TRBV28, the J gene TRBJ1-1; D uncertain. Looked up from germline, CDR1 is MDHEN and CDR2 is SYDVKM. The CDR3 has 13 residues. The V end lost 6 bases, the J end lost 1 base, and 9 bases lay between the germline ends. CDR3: CASRSGSNTEAFF. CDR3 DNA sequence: TGTGCCAGCAGGTCAGGTTCGAACACTGAAGCTTTCTTT.